One and the same sample provided the 20 T cell receptor beta chains below, sequenced in a study of tumor-infiltrating lymphocytes in oesophageal squamous cell carcinoma. MiXCR, applied by TCRdb to the PCR reads, yields one record per CDR3 protein. The sample yields over 11,000 distinct CDR3 sequences, approximately 48% seen once. Sequenced: blood. The receptors were gathered from a male donor with esophageal squamous cell carcinoma.

V and J are TRBV7-2 and TRBJ2-5, with D possibly being TRBD2 (6 bases). The J call may be mistaken, given a closer DNA end match to TRBJ2-7. There are 16 residues in the CDR3. CDR1 and CDR2 (germline): SGHTA, FQGNSA. The CDR3 spells CASSLRGGIESYEQYF. CDR3 nucleotide sequence: TGTGCCAGCAGCTTAAGGGGCGGGATCGAATCCTACGAGCAGTACTTC.

The chain has TRBV5-6 and TRBJ1-2, with no clear D. V lost 1 base and J lost 1, with 8 bases in between. The CDR3 spans 14 residues. The V gene's germline CDR1 is SGHDT and CDR2 YYEEEE. CDR3 residues: CASSLFVVNYGYTF. CDR3 in DNA: TGTGCCAGCAGCTTGTTTGTGGTTAACTATGGCTACACCTTC.

In the case of this clonotype: The conserved final phenylalanine or tryptophan is absent from the CDR3, which likely points to a read error. The DNA is left out, because the CDR3 cannot be placed on it with certainty; the CDR3 is given as TCRdb lists it. V usage is TRBV6-6 and J usage is TRBJ2-3; no check of the table's D call, TRBD2, against the DNA was made. Germline V gives CDR1 MNHNY, CDR2 SVGAGI (reference sequence). With termini counted, the CDR3 has 19 amino acids. CDR3 in amino acids: CASSHSLAGGRGAEQFFGP.

This clonotype was counted between two and nine times. The V gene is TRBV7-6, the J gene TRBJ2-3, with D possibly being TRBD2 (5 bases). Trimming removed 2 bases from V and 3 bases from J, with 15 bases in between. The CDR3 is made up of 16 amino acids. Germline CDR1 is SGHVS and CDR2 is FNYEAQ. The CDR3 nucleotides are TGTGCCAGCAGCTTATCCGGTGCGGGTGGGACAGATACGCAGTATTTT. It codes for CASSLSGAGGTDTQYF.

This clonotype has only one observation. The chain couples TRBV28 to TRBJ2-3, with TRBD1 identical over 7 bases. Germline CDR1 and CDR2: MDHEN and SYDVKM. This CDR3 spans 12 amino acids. The V and J ends lost 6 bases and 9 bases, in that order; junction bases with no gene match: 6. The CDR3: CASSAQGITQYF. CDR3 nucleotide sequence: TGTGCCAGCAGCGCACAGGGGATCACGCAGTATTTT.

As concerns this clonotype: An end of the junction does not agree with germline; a read error may underlie this. This chain uses TRBV12-3 or TRBV12-4 with TRBJ2-3, with D possibly matching TRBD2 (6 bases). The CDR3 consists of 16 residues. The CDR3 protein is CASSRVGGSNNSPLHF. CDR3 DNA: TGTGCCAGCAGCCGAGTGGGGGGAAGCAATAATTCACCCCTCCACTTC.

This clonotype was recorded many times. This rearrangement joins TRBV28 to TRBJ2-2; D gene unclear. Trimming took 3 bases from V and 1 from J, leaving 6 bases between them. Germline V lookup: CDR1 MDHEN, CDR2 SYDVKM. There are 14 residues in the CDR3. The CDR3 sequence is CASSLARNTGELFF. CDR3 DNA sequence: TGTGCCAGCAGTTTGGCCCGGAACACCGGGGAGCTGTTTTTT.

The CDR3 reads CASSPPGATDTQYF. DNA for the CDR3: TGTGCCAGCAGCCCCCCGGGAGCCACAGATACGCAGTATTTT. This chain links TRBV6-1 with TRBJ2-3; maybe TRBD2 (6 bases). This CDR3 is built from 14 residues. Looked up from germline, CDR1 is MNHNS and CDR2 is SASEGT. V was cut by 6 bases and J by 2 bases, with 12 bases left in between.

Concerning this clonotype: At one of its ends the junction is not consistent with the germline gene, which may arise from a read error. The V gene is TRBV7-9, the J gene TRBJ2-6; TRBD2 matches 9 bases. The J call is doubtful: the DNA matches TRBJ2-5 better. Germline V lookup: CDR1 SEHNR, CDR2 FQNEAQ (reference sequence). This CDR3 has 15 amino acids. This CDR3 is CASSLRLAEQETQYF. CDR3 bases: TGTGCTAGCAGCCTCCGACTAGCGGAACAAGAGACCCAGTACTTC.

This chain uses TRBV7-2 with TRBJ2-4; D might be TRBD2 (5 bases). The V end was cut by 0 bases, the J end by 3 bases, with 18 bases between. The CDR3 length is 18 residues. Germline V gene data show CDR1 as SGHTA and CDR2 as FQGNSA. The CDR3: CASSLAGSSQPVKNIQYF. In nucleotides, the CDR3 is TGTGCCAGCAGCTTAGCGGGGAGCAGTCAACCGGTCAAAAACATTCAGTACTTC.

This clonotype was detected many times. The chain employs TRBV2 and TRBJ2-2; D may be TRBD1 (6 bases). The V and J ends lost 5 bases and 6 bases respectively, with 13 bases between them. Germline-derived CDR1 and CDR2 are SNHLY and FYNNEI. The CDR3 is made up of 14 amino acids. CDR3 sequence reads: CASSPGVFAGELFF. The DNA for the CDR3 is TGTGCCAGCAGTCCAGGGGTTTTCGCCGGGGAGCTGTTTTTT.

This chain joins TRBV19 and TRBJ2-3; D possibly uses TRBD1 or TRBD2 (6 bases each). V gave up 6 bases and J gave up 2 bases, with 15 bases separating them. Germline CDR1 and CDR2: LNHDA and SQIVND (reference sequence). This CDR3 comprises 15 residues. The CDR3 is CASSRYGGNTDTQYF. CDR3 coding DNA: TGTGCCAGTAGCCGCTACGGGGGCAACACAGATACGCAGTATTTT. Full variable domain (rest looked up from reference TRBV19 and TRBJ2-3): DGGITQSPKYLFRKEGQNVTLSCEQNLNHDAMYWYRQDPGQGLRLIYYSQIVNDFQKGDIAEGYSVSREKKESFPLTVTSAQKNPTAFYLCASSRYGGNTDTQYFGPGTRLTVL.

The chain is built from TRBV10-2 and TRBJ2-3, with D unclear. Germline lookup yields CDR1 WSHSY and CDR2 SAAADI. This CDR3 has 13 amino acids. Trimming stripped 2 bases from V and 7 bases from J, with 10 bases between. This CDR3 is CASSEQIRYTQYF. The DNA of the CDR3 is TGCGCCAGCAGTGAGCAGATCAGGTATACGCAGTATTTT.

The V and J genes are TRBV7-9 and TRBJ2-1; D is possibly TRBD1 (6 bases). Germline assignment: CDR1 SEHNR and CDR2 FQNEAQ (reference sequence). The CDR3 loop spans 15 amino acids. Trimming shortened V by 5 bases and J by 3 bases, and 14 bases separated the two germline ends. CDR3 sequence reads: CASSRVMDSYNEQFF. CDR3 nucleotide sequence: TGTGCCAGCAGCCGAGTAATGGACAGCTACAATGAGCAGTTCTTC.

The genes are TRBV28 and TRBJ1-4; the D is unclear. Trimming shortened V by 3 bases and J by 10 bases, and 21 bases separated the two germline ends. In germline, CDR1 is MDHEN, CDR2 SYDVKM. The CDR3 extends over 16 amino acids. This chain's CDR3 is CASSLFVAPEEGKLFF. Here the CDR3 DNA reads TGTGCCAGCAGTTTGTTCGTTGCACCCGAGGAAGGAAAACTGTTTTTT. Full variable domain (missing parts from reference TRBV28 and TRBJ1-4): DVKVTQSSRYLVKRTGEKVFLECVQDMDHENMFWYRQDPGLGLRLIYFSYDVKMKEKGDIPEGYSVSREKKERFSLILESASTNQTSMYLCASSLFVAPEEGKLFFGSGTQLSVL.

The rearrangement links TRBV11-3 to TRBJ2-5; 8 positions match TRBD2. The last part of the DNA fits TRBJ2-1 better; the J call may be wrong. Germline V lookup: CDR1 SGHNT, CDR2 YENEEA. This CDR3 is 16 amino acids long. The CDR3 here is CASSLDGTSGYNEQFF. The CDR3 DNA reads as TGTGCCAGCAGCTTAGATGGGACTAGTGGCTACAATGAGCAGTTCTTC.

On this clonotype: A single base separates this from a much larger clone, so it may be a read error. This chain's CDR3 is CASSLGGQAFYNEQYF. The CDR3 DNA is TGTGCCAGCAGCCTAGGAGGACAGGCGTTCTACAATGAGCAGTACTTC. The chain recombines TRBV27 with TRBJ2-7; TRBD1 matches at 7 bases. Germline assignment: CDR1 MNHEY and CDR2 SMNVEV (reference sequence). The CDR3 contains 16 residues. V trimming: 6 bases; J trimming: 7 bases; junction bases outside the gene matches: 18.

V gene TRBV28 combines with J gene TRBJ2-4, with D unresolved. The J call may be in error: the DNA end matches TRBJ2-7 better. Germline CDR1 MDHEN, CDR2 SYDVKM. CDR3 length equals 12 residues. The CDR3 loop reads CASSLTIDEQYF. The CDR3 DNA is TGTGCCAGCAGTCTGACGATCGACGAGCAGTACTTC.

This chain joins TRBV30 and TRBJ2-1, with TRBD1 matching 9 bases. The last part of the DNA fits TRBJ2-7 better; the J call may be wrong. Looked up from germline, CDR1 is GTSNPN and CDR2 is SVGIG (reference sequence). The CDR3 loop spans 14 amino acids. CDR3 sequence: CAWSLGQGNSEQYF. In nucleotides, the CDR3 is TGTGCCTGGAGTCTTGGACAGGGGAATAGCGAGCAGTACTTC.

The V gene is TRBV7-2, the J gene TRBJ2-2; D may be TRBD1 (5 bases). Germline V CDR1 and CDR2: SGHTA, FQGNSA. The V gene lost 8 bases and the J gene lost 3 bases, with 10 bases spanning the gap. This CDR3 comprises 13 residues. The CDR3 loop reads CASLTAHTGELFF. CDR3 in DNA: TGTGCCAGCTTGACAGCCCACACCGGGGAGCTGTTTTTT.